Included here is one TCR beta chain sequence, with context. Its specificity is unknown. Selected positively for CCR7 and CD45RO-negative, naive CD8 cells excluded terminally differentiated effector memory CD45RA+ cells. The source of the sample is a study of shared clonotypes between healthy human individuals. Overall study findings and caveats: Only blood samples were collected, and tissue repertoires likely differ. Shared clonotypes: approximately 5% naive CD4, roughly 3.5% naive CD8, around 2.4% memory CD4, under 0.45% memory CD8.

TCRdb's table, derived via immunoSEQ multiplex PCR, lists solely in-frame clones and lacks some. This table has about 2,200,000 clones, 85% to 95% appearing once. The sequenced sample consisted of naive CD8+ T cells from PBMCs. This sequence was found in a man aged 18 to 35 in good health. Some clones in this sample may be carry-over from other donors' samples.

This chain's CDR3 is CSVGQTPQFF. In DNA form, the CDR3 reads TGCAGCGTTGGACAGACCCCCCAGTTCTTC. V is TRBV29-1 and J is TRBJ2-1; a possible D gene is TRBD1 (5 bases). The CDR3 consists of 10 residues. The germline V gene has CDR1 SQVTM and CDR2 ANQGSEA. V gave up 4 bases and J gave up 13 bases, with 11 bases separating them.